This T cell receptor beta chain emerged from a study of technical replicates of blood from several donors. V lost 0 bases, J lost 2 bases, and 4 bases stayed unmatched. Germline V gives CDR1 SGHTA, CDR2 FQGNSA. The CDR3 is 15 amino acids. Only in-frame clones appear in the TCRdb table, and some are missing; sequencing was by immunoSEQ multiplex PCR. The repertoire consists of under 95,000 clones, with around 94% occurring once and the leading ten covering 0.2% to 0.3%. V gene TRBV7-2 combines with J gene TRBJ2-7, with 7 bases fitting TRBD2. The receptor was isolated from a human donor in good health. Sequencing used T cells isolated from PBMCs. Here the CDR3 reads CASSLAGGSTYEQYF. In DNA, the CDR3 is TGTGCCAGCAGCTTAGCGGGGGGGAGTACCTACGAGCAGTACTTC.